This note documents a single T cell receptor beta chain sequence. This clone's antigen is unknown. No base qualities exist here, and no much larger clone lies one base off it. High-throughput TCRbeta CDR3 sequencing of frozen genomic DNA was performed by immunoSEQ, including PCR amplification, mapping, bias correction and internal controls. Concerning the study's data processing: Only productive rearrangements were retained, and each unique TCRbeta sequence was defined by its CDR3 nucleotide sequence together with its V and J gene. Donor-reactive sequences required at least 5-fold expansion in CFSE-low cells versus unstimulated pre-transplant cells and at least 0.01% frequency. Per-subject minimum frequency thresholds, based on the lowest-template unstimulated sample, ensured at least 90% detection power. Jensen-Shannon divergence between the top 1000 TCRbeta sequences after and before transplant was used to measure repertoire turnover. Changes in detection of donor-reactive sequences were tested with two-sided Fisher's exact tests. TCRdb provides this immuneACCESS table in a form limited to in-frame rearrangements. Some clones are lacking; in checked studies, under half of them reflect an unresolved V gene, and why the rest are absent is not known. The DNA was the basis for D and trimming; V, J and clone size are from that table. For this sample the table gives 5,000 to 6,500 clones, of which 80% were detected only once. About an eighth of the sample is taken by the ten largest.

A distance of 9 bases separates the germline ends of V and J, which lose 5 bases and 0 bases respectively. CDR1 MNHEY and CDR2 SMNVEV are derived from the germline V gene (reference sequence). The CDR3 runs 14 amino acids, cysteine and phenylalanine included. The CDR3 DNA has 42 bases and is translated from base 1. Unstimulated PBMCs, after thawing, were stained for CD3, CD4 and CD8 and then FACS-sorted into CD3+CD4+ and CD3+CD8+ populations. All 8 studied subjects were randomized to immunosuppression withdrawal. The Qiagen DNeasy Blood and Tissue Kit was used to isolate genomic DNA. This specimen belongs to a study of T cell clones after liver transplantation (dated by TCRdb to the late 2010s). General notes on the study: ITN030ST, the source of the samples, was a randomized trial that attempted immunosuppression withdrawal within 2 years of liver transplantation. After a pre-transplant mixed lymphocyte reaction, TCRbeta sequencing was used to pinpoint donor-reactive T cell clones, which were subsequently tracked in post-transplant blood. Third party-reactive TCRbeta sequences were also identified from pre-transplant MLRs to serve as an antigen-independent comparator for donor-reactive sequences. Three of the eight recipients were HCV-positive; the others were transplanted for non-autoimmune, non-viral indications. Until randomization at 12-24 months post-transplant, subjects were given standard immunosuppression, with no induction therapy. Tolerance meant complete immunosuppression withdrawal for at least one year without liver enzymes rising beyond twice the upper limit of normal. Blood samples were collected pre-transplant, pre-randomization before withdrawal, and post-randomization after either full withdrawal or failed withdrawal. The studied cohort comprised 8 liver transplant recipients, 3 classified as tolerant and 5 as non-tolerant.

Overall study outcomes, separate from this receptor: In 5 of 8 subjects, regardless of tolerance or HCV status, circulating donor-reactive CD4 TCRbeta sequences dropped significantly post-transplant. The conclusions were considered preliminary, being limited by small, heterogeneous patient numbers and non-standardized post-transplant time points. After accounting for repertoire turnover, donor-reactive detection was significantly reduced in 7 of 8 subjects for CD4 and 8 of 8 for CD8. Donor-reactive sequences declined more than third party-reactive ones, suggesting partial antigen-specific deletion unrelated to withdrawal success. Because no allograft tissue specimens were available, donor-reactive T cells may have migrated into the graft instead of being deleted. In a couple of subjects, low numbers of available donor cells limited the measurable donor-reactive repertoire.

The chain joins TRBV27 to TRBJ2-3, with TRBD2 tentatively as D gene (5 bases match). The source was CD8+ T cells from blood, collected approximately 3.5 years after liver transplant. This sequence originates from a human patient who received a liver transplant. Some T cells may originate with the graft donor following a transplant. This receptor has the CDR3 CASSNRGSTDTQYF. The nucleotides read TGTGCCAGCAGTAATCGGGGTAGCACAGATACGCAGTATTTT.